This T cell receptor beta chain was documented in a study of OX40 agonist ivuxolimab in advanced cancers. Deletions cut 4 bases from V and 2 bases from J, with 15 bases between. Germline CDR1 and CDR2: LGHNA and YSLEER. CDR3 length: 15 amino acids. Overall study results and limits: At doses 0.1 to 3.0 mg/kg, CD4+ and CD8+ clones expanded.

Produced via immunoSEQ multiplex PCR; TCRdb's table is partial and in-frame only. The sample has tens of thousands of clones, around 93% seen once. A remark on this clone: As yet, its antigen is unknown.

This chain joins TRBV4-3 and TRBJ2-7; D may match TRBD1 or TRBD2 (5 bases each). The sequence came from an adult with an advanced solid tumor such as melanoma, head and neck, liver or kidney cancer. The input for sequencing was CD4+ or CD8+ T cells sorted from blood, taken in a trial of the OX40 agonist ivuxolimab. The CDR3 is CASSPRGGLPYEQYF. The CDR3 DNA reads TGCGCCAGCAGCCCACGGGGCGGGCTGCCCTACGAGCAGTACTTC.